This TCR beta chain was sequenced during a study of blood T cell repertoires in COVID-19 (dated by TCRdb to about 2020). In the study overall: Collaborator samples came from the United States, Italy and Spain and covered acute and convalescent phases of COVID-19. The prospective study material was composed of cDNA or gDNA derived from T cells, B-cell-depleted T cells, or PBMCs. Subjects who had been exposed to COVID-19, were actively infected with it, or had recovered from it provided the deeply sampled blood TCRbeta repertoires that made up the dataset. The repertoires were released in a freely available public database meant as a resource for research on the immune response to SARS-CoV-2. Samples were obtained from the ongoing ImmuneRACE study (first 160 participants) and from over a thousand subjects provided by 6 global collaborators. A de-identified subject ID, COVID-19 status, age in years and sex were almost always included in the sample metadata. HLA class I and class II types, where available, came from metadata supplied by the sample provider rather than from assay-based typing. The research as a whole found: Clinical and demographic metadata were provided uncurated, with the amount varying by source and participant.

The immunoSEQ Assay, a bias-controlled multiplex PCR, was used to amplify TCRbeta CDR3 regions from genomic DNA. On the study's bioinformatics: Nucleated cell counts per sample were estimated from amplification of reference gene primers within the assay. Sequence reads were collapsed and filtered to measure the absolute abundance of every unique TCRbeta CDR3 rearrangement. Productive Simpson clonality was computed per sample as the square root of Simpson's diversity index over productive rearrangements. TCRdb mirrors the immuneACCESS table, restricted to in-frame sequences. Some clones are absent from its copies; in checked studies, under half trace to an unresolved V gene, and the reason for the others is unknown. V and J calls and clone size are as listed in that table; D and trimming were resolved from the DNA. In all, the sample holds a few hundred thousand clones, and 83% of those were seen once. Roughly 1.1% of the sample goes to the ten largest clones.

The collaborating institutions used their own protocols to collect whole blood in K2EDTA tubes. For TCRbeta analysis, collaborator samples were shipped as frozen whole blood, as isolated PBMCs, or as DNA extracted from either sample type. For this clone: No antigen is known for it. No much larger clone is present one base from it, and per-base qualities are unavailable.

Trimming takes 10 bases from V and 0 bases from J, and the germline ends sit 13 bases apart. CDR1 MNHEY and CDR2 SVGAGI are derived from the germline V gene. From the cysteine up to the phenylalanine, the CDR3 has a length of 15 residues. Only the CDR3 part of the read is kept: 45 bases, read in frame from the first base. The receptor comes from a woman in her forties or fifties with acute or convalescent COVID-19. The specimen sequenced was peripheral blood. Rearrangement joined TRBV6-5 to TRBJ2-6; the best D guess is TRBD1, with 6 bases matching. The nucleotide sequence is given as TGTGCCATCACACAGGGCTACTCTGGGGCCAACGTCCTGACTTTC. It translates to CAITQGYSGANVLTF.